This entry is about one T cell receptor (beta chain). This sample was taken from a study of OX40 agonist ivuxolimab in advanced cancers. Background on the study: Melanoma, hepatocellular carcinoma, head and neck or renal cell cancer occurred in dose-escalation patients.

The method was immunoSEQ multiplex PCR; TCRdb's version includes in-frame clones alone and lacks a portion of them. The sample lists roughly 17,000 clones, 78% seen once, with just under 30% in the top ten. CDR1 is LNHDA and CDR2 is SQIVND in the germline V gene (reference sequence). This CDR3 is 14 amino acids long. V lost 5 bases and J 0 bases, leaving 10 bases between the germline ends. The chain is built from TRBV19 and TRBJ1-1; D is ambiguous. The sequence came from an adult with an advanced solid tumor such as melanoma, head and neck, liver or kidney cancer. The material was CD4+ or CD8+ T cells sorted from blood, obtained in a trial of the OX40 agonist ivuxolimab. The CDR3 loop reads CASSPRLMNTEAFF. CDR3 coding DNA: TGTGCCAGTAGTCCCCGACTGATGAACACTGAAGCTTTCTTT.